Each of the 31 T cell receptor beta chains below was sequenced from the same sample in a study of beta chain features in type 1 diabetes. The sequenced template was cDNA made from the entire isolated RNA. This table comes from immunoSEQ multiplex PCR, and its TCRdb copy is limited to in-frame clones, with some not included. The data show about 160,000 clones, around 63% seen once. Findings and limits, study-wide: A moderate, significant TCRB CDR3 shortening appeared in type 1 diabetes across four CD4+ subsets.

Their specific antigens are unknown. Sequenced sample: naive CD4+ T cells from blood. The receptors originated from a man younger than 40 with type 1 diabetes.

The genes are TRBV9 and TRBJ2-3, with D hard to call. The germline CDR1 and CDR2 sequences are SGDLS and YYNGEE. CDR3 size: 15 residues. The V gene lost 0 bases and the J gene lost 3 bases, with 11 bases spanning the gap. CDR3 sequence: CASSVGLGLTDTQYF. CDR3 DNA sequence: TGTGCCAGCAGCGTAGGTTTAGGGCTGACAGATACGCAGTATTTT.

V is TRBV7-2 and J is TRBJ2-5, with 7 bases fitting TRBD2. The V segment lost 4 bases and the J segment 3 bases; nucleotides outside the gene matches: 5. Germline V gives CDR1 SGHTA, CDR2 FQGNSA. The CDR3 extends over 14 amino acids. CDR3 DNA sequence: TGTGCCAGCAGCTCTCAAGCGGGAAAAGAGACCCAGTACTTC. Its translation: CASSSQAGKETQYF.

Only a few counts were recorded for this clone. Other DNA sequences in the same sample also yield this CDR3. The V and J genes are TRBV13 and TRBJ2-3, with 10 bases identical to TRBD2. The CDR3 is 15 amino acids. Trimming took 3 bases from V and 1 from J; bases not matched to a gene: 1. The germline V gene has CDR1 PRHDT and CDR2 FYEKMQ (reference sequence). The CDR3 DNA is TGTGCCAGCAGCTTGCTAGCGGGGGGCACAGATACGCAGTATTTT. Amino acid sequence: CASSLLAGGTDTQYF. Combining the CDR3 with reference TRBV13 and TRBJ2-3 gives the whole variable domain AAGVIQSPRHLIKEKRETATLKCYPIPRHDTVYWYQQGPGQDPQFLISFYEKMQSDKGSIPDRFSAQQFSDYHSELNMSSLELGDSALYFCASSLLAGGTDTQYFGPGTRLTVL.

CDR3 DNA sequence: TGTGCCAGCAGTTGGACAGATCTTAGCAATCAGCCCCAGCATTTT. Its protein product is CASSWTDLSNQPQHF. V gene TRBV7-9 combines with J gene TRBJ1-5; maybe TRBD1 (6 bases). Germline-derived CDR1 and CDR2 are SEHNR and FQNEAQ (reference sequence). Trimming shortened V by 6 bases and J by 0 bases, and 12 bases separated the two germline ends. The CDR3 runs 15 residues.

The V call is TRBV7-6, the J call TRBJ2-5; the match to TRBD1 covers 10 bases. This CDR3 has 16 amino acids. Germline CDR1 is SGHVS and CDR2 is FNYEAQ. V trimming: 5 bases; J trimming: 4 bases; junction bases outside the gene matches: 10. The CDR3 sequence is CASSTMTGTGVETQYF. The CDR3 DNA reads as TGTGCCAGCAGCACGATGACCGGGACAGGGGTAGAGACCCAGTACTTC.

This clone was detected only a few times. Other DNA sequences in the sample encode the same CDR3. The chain uses TRBV11-2 and TRBJ2-5; TRBD2 matches at 8 bases. CDR3 length: 13 amino acids. The ends lost 6 bases at V and 4 bases at J; junction bases unmatched: 4. Germline V CDR1 and CDR2: SGHAT, FQNNGV. The CDR3 protein is CASSRGLGETQYF. CDR3 bases: TGTGCCAGCAGTCGGGGACTAGGAGAGACCCAGTACTTC.

The chain has TRBV9 and TRBJ2-2, with D maybe TRBD1 (8 bases). The V and J ends lost 0 bases and 3 bases respectively, with 12 bases between them. This CDR3 contains 16 residues. Germline V gene lookup returns CDR1 SGDLS and CDR2 YYNGEE. The CDR3 reads CASSVGTGRDTGELFF. The CDR3 nucleotides read TGTGCCAGCAGCGTAGGGACAGGGAGGGACACCGGGGAGCTGTTTTTT.

The rearrangement joins TRBV29-1 to TRBJ2-3; 7 bases are a match to TRBD2. CDR1 is SQVTM, CDR2 ANQGSEA, per germline. Unmatched junction bases numbered 8, after V lost 4 bases and J lost 1 base. The CDR3 is 15 residues long. CDR3 amino acids: CSVALLTSGTDTQYF. In nucleotides, the CDR3 is TGCAGCGTTGCCCTTCTAACTAGCGGCACAGATACGCAGTATTTT.

The V gene is TRBV30, the J gene TRBJ1-1; D uncertain. V was pared by 2 bases and J by 3 bases, with 4 bases between. This CDR3 contains 11 residues. CDR1 and CDR2 from the germline V gene are GTSNPN and SVGIG (reference sequence). CDR3 coding DNA: TGTGCCTGGAGTTGGGACACTGAAGCTTTCTTT. Protein: CAWSWDTEAFF.

The J gene is TRBJ2-1, the V gene TRBV4-1; D not resolved. Trimming left V 1 base short and J 2 bases short, with 15 bases between. CDR1 and CDR2 from the germline V gene are MGHRA and YSYEKL. The length of the CDR3 is 17 residues. The CDR3 loop is CASSQGFAILAYNEQFF. The CDR3 DNA follows: TGCGCCAGCAGCCAAGGATTTGCGATCTTGGCCTACAATGAGCAGTTCTTC.

V and J are TRBV30 and TRBJ1-4; possibly TRBD1 for D (6 bases). CDR1 is GTSNPN, CDR2 SVGIG, per germline (reference sequence). Deletions cut 1 base from V and 12 bases from J, with 18 bases between. The CDR3 totals 14 residues. CDR3: CAWSGQAGSVQLFF. For the CDR3, the DNA is TGTGCCTGGAGTGGACAGGCAGGATCGGTCCAACTGTTTTTT. Supplemented by reference TRBV30 and TRBJ1-4, the full variable domain reads SQTIHQWPATLVQPVGSPLSLECTVEGTSNPNLYWYRQAAGRGLQLLFYSVGIGQISSEVPQNLSASRPQDRQFILSSKKLLLSDSGFYLCAWSGQAGSVQLFFGSGTQLSVL.

This chain joins TRBV2 and TRBJ1-4; D is uncertain. Trimming cost V 0 bases and J 6 bases, with 2 bases left between them. This CDR3 contains 12 residues. Germline values: CDR1 SNHLY, CDR2 FYNNEI. The CDR3 sequence is CASSEAYEKLFF. In DNA, the CDR3 is TGTGCCAGCAGTGAAGCCTATGAAAAACTGTTTTTT.

This clone turned up a few times. V is TRBV29-1 and J is TRBJ1-1; D is uncertain. The CDR3 consists of 13 residues. V lost 0 bases, J lost 3 bases, and 8 bases lay in between. Germline assignment: CDR1 SQVTM and CDR2 ANQGSEA. CDR3 in amino acids: CSVEEVVYTEAFF. The CDR3 DNA reads as TGCAGCGTTGAAGAGGTGGTTTACACTGAAGCTTTCTTT.

The gene calls are TRBV9 and TRBJ1-4; possible D gene TRBD1, 6 bases. V lost 3 bases to trimming and J lost 6 bases, with 12 bases between them. Germline V CDR1 and CDR2: SGDLS, YYNGEE. The CDR3 spans 14 residues. As DNA, the CDR3 is TGTGCCAGCAGCGAAGGGGGGGCAGATGAAAAACTGTTTTTT. Translation gives CASSEGGADEKLFF.

The chain couples TRBV19 to TRBJ2-5, with no clear D. Trimming removed 3 bases from V and 5 bases from J, with 4 bases in between. The V gene's germline CDR1 is LNHDA and CDR2 SQIVND (reference sequence). This CDR3 spans 11 amino acids. CDR3 DNA: TGTGCCAGTAGTATGGAGGAGACCCAGTACTTC. It translates to CASSMEETQYF.

The sample holds a few counts of this clone. This chain links TRBV30 with TRBJ1-1, with TRBD1 as a possible D gene (6 bases). There are 14 residues in the CDR3. CDR1 GTSNPN and CDR2 SVGIG come from the germline V gene (reference sequence). V was trimmed by 0 bases and J by 4 bases, leaving 12 bases between them. The DNA for the CDR3 is TGTGCCTGGAGTGTAGGGGGTGAGGGCACTGAAGCTTTCTTT. This encodes CAWSVGGEGTEAFF. The full variable domain, rest sourced from reference TRBV30 and TRBJ1-1, is SQTIHQWPATLVQPVGSPLSLECTVEGTSNPNLYWYRQAAGRGLQLLFYSVGIGQISSEVPQNLSASRPQDRQFILSSKKLLLSDSGFYLCAWSVGGEGTEAFFGQGTRLTVV.

The genes are TRBV7-2 and TRBJ2-3; TRBD2 matches 12 bases. The CDR3 is made up of 15 amino acids. Germline-derived CDR1 and CDR2 are SGHTA and FQGNSA. Trimming removed 7 bases from V and 4 bases from J; junction bases left unmatched: 6. The DNA of the CDR3 is TGTGCCAGCACCGAGGGACTAGCGGGCCCAGATACGCAGTATTTT. Encoded protein: CASTEGLAGPDTQYF.

This clone was counted between two and nine times. The chain joins TRBV4-3 to TRBJ2-2; a weak D match, TRBD1 (6 bases). V was pared by 0 bases and J by 7 bases, with 9 bases between. Germline loops: CDR1 LGHNA, CDR2 YSLEER. The CDR3 sequence is 14 residues long. The CDR3 here is CASSQDYRDGELFF. The CDR3, as DNA: TGCGCCAGCAGCCAAGATTACAGGGACGGGGAGCTGTTTTTT.

The V call is TRBV7-9, the J call TRBJ1-2; D gene uncertain. V was cut by 5 bases and J by 4 bases, with 11 bases left in between. The CDR3 is 13 amino acids. Germline loops: CDR1 SEHNR, CDR2 FQNEAQ (reference sequence). The CDR3 sequence: CASSPQDGYGYTF. The CDR3 nucleotides are TGTGCCAGCAGCCCTCAGGACGGCTATGGCTACACCTTC.

The rearrangement joins TRBV10-3 to TRBJ2-7; 10 bases align to TRBD2. The CDR3 runs to 15 residues. Germline CDR1 reads ENHRY; CDR2 reads SYGVKD. V lost 5 bases, J lost 1 base, and 5 bases stayed unmatched. The CDR3 here is CAISQTSGLSYEQYF. CDR3 nucleotides: TGTGCCATCAGTCAGACTAGCGGGTTGTCCTACGAGCAGTACTTC.

This chain links TRBV7-2 with TRBJ2-5, with D maybe TRBD2 (5 bases). The CDR3 runs 13 residues. The V gene lost 3 bases and the J gene lost 3 bases, with 8 bases spanning the gap. CDR1 and CDR2 from the germline V gene are SGHTA and FQGNSA. The CDR3, as DNA: TGTGCCAGCAGCTTTGAGGGAAAAGAGACCCAGTACTTC. Translated: CASSFEGKETQYF.

The CDR3 DNA sequence: TGTGCCAGCAGTCGTGACAGGGCTGACACTGAAGCTTTCTTT. Protein product: CASSRDRADTEAFF. The chain couples TRBV2 to TRBJ1-1; 7 positions agree with TRBD1. The V and J ends lost 5 bases and 3 bases, in that order; junction bases with no gene match: 6. Germline lookup yields CDR1 SNHLY and CDR2 FYNNEI. This CDR3 region has 14 residues.

The chain has TRBV30 and TRBJ1-4; D remains ambiguous. Germline CDR1 and CDR2: GTSNPN and SVGIG (reference sequence). This CDR3 region has 13 residues. Trimming took off 0 bases at V and 7 bases at J, with 9 bases between the two ends. The CDR3 sequence: CAWSVMPGEKLFF. CDR3 bases: TGTGCCTGGAGTGTAATGCCGGGTGAAAAACTGTTTTTT.

The chain uses TRBV29-1 and TRBJ2-7; D is unclear. Germline assignment: CDR1 SQVTM and CDR2 ANQGSEA. This CDR3 is built from 11 residues. The germline V and J ends were trimmed by 7 bases and 5 bases, with 12 bases remaining between them. In DNA form, the CDR3 reads TGCAGCGGCCGGACCTTCGACGAGCAGTACTTC. It specifies CSGRTFDEQYF.

The chain links TRBV7-2 to TRBJ2-5; 7 bases agree with TRBD2. Germline V gene data show CDR1 as SGHTA and CDR2 as FQGNSA. With 5 bases clipped from V and 7 bases from J, the junction kept 13 bases outside the gene matches. The CDR3 is 15 residues long. The CDR3 DNA reads as TGTGCCAGCAGCCCACCTCAGGGATTAGCGGGGACCCAGTACTTC. Amino acid sequence: CASSPPQGLAGTQYF.

This clone was detected a few times. The gene calls are TRBV11-2 and TRBJ2-5, with D possibly being TRBD1 (6 bases). This CDR3 comprises 15 residues. Germline V gene lookup returns CDR1 SGHAT and CDR2 FQNNGV. V was trimmed by 2 bases and J by 5 bases, leaving 15 bases between them. CDR3 in DNA: TGTGCCAGCAGCTTACAGGGGTCGCTCGGCGAGACCCAGTACTTC. Translated: CASSLQGSLGETQYF.

In regard to this clone: The same CDR3 arises from other DNA sequences in this sample as well. The V call is TRBV30, the J call TRBJ1-1, with no clear D. CDR3 size: 11 residues. V was cut by 3 bases and J by 3 bases, with 5 bases left in between. Germline CDR1 is GTSNPN and CDR2 is SVGIG (reference sequence). The CDR3 loop is CAWSRDTEAFF. The CDR3 DNA reads TGTGCCTGGAGCCGGGACACTGAAGCTTTCTTT.

The V and J genes are TRBV15 and TRBJ2-7, with D possibly being TRBD2 (5 bases). CDR3 length: 15 amino acids. Germline V gives CDR1 LNHNV, CDR2 YYDKDF (reference sequence). The V gene lost 3 bases and the J gene lost 5 bases, with 17 bases spanning the gap. CDR3 nucleotides: TGTGCCACCAGCAGGGACCCGGGGTTTCGGGACGAGCAGTACTTC. It codes for CATSRDPGFRDEQYF. Based on the CDR3 plus reference TRBV15 and TRBJ2-7, the full variable domain is DAMVIQNPRYQVTQFGKPVTLSCSQTLNHNVMYWYQQKSSQAPKLLFHYYDKDFNNEADTPDNFQSRRPNTSFCFLDIRSPGLGDTAMYLCATSRDPGFRDEQYFGPGTRLTVT.

In its sample, this clone was seen a few times. One end of the junction varies from germline; a read error may be responsible. The V and J genes are TRBV29-1 and TRBJ2-7, with 7 positions matching TRBD1. The CDR3 sequence is 12 residues long. In germline, CDR1 is SQVTM, CDR2 ANQGSEA. The CDR3 region is CSVLDRSRYLHF. The CDR3 DNA is TGCAGCGTCTTGGACAGGTCCCGCTATTTGCACTTC.

The chain has TRBV2 and TRBJ2-7; no clear D gene. Per germline, CDR1 SNHLY and CDR2 FYNNEI. V was pared by 4 bases and J by 6 bases, with 7 bases between. The CDR3 is 11 amino acids. CDR3 amino acids: CASSGHPEQYF. The DNA for the CDR3 is TGTGCCAGCAGTGGGCACCCCGAGCAGTACTTC.

This clone was counted a few times. The rearrangement uses TRBV4-3 and TRBJ2-7; perhaps TRBD2 as D (6 bases). V was trimmed by 3 bases and J by 6 bases, leaving 12 bases between them. In germline, CDR1 is LGHNA, CDR2 YSLEER. This CDR3 is 13 amino acids long. CDR3 sequence reads: CASSQAEGGEQYF. CDR3 nucleotide sequence: TGCGCCAGCAGCCAGGCGGAGGGCGGCGAGCAGTACTTC.